What follows are 6 T cell receptor beta chains derived from one specimen sequenced in a study of technical replicates of blood from a few donors. TCRdb's copy holds only in-frame clones and misses some; the assay was immunoSEQ multiplex PCR. The sample has 50,000 to 70,000 clones; 85% to 95% are singletons. Sequencing was done on a sample of PBMCs. These receptors were obtained from a human donor in good health. Some clones in this sample may be carry-over from other donors' samples.

The chain couples TRBV5-4 to TRBJ2-7, with 7 bases lining up with TRBD1. CDR3 length: 13 amino acids. Germline values: CDR1 SGHNT, CDR2 YYREEE (reference sequence). The V and J ends lost 4 bases and 3 bases, in that order; junction bases with no gene match: 4. This CDR3 reads CASSGDSSYEQYF. The CDR3 region has the DNA TGTGCCAGCAGCGGGGACAGTAGCTACGAGCAGTACTTC. The entire variable domain, with the rest obtained from reference TRBV5-4 and TRBJ2-7, is as follows: ETGVTQSPTHLIKTRGQQVTLRCSSQSGHNTVSWYQQALGQGPQFIFQYYREEENGRGNFPPRFSGLQFPNYSSELNVNALELDDSALYLCASSGDSSYEQYFGPGTRLTVT.

V and J are TRBV12-5 and TRBJ1-6, with D unresolved. This CDR3 contains 13 residues. V was shortened by 3 bases and J by 13 bases, with 13 bases between the two germline ends. Germline CDR1 LGHNT, CDR2 FRNRAP. The CDR3: CASGLFMPGPLHF. The CDR3, as DNA: TGTGCTAGTGGTTTATTCATGCCGGGGCCCCTCCACTTT.

This clone was detected only once. This chain connects TRBV6-4 to TRBJ2-3, with D possibly being TRBD2 (6 bases). The CDR3 is 15 residues long. In germline, CDR1 is MRHNA, CDR2 SNTAGT. Trimming removed 4 bases from V and 2 bases from J, with 13 bases in between. The CDR3 sequence: CASSVAGHTTDTQYF. CDR3 bases: TGTGCCAGCAGTGTGGCGGGGCATACCACAGATACGCAGTATTTT.

This clone appeared a few times. The rearrangement joins TRBV4-2 to TRBJ1-2, with 7 bases aligning to TRBD1. The V gene end was trimmed by 3 bases and the J gene end by 2 bases; junction bases not matched to a gene: 12. CDR3 length equals 17 residues. The germline CDR1 and CDR2 sequences are LGHNA and YNFKEQ. The CDR3 DNA reads TGTGCCAGCAGCCACGGCAACCCCCGGGACAGAAACTATGGCTACACCTTC. Its protein is CASSHGNPRDRNYGYTF.

This chain joins TRBV7-2 and TRBJ2-3; tentatively, D is TRBD2 (6 bases). V lost 2 bases and J 5 bases, leaving 11 bases between the germline ends. Germline V gives CDR1 SGHTA, CDR2 FQGNSA. CDR3 length: 14 amino acids. The CDR3 nucleotides read TGTGCCAGCAGCTTACAGAGGGAGGTAGATACGCAGTATTTT. It specifies CASSLQREVDTQYF.

The rearrangement joins TRBV6-4 to TRBJ2-7; weak D call: TRBD2 (5 bases). Trimming left V 7 bases short and J 7 bases short, with 8 bases between. The germline V gene encodes CDR1 MRHNA and CDR2 SNTAGT. This CDR3 is built from 10 residues. CDR3 sequence (DNA): TGTGCCAGCACGACGGGGGAGCAGTACTTC. It specifies CASTTGEQYF.